This T cell receptor (beta chain) was retrieved from a study of cytomegalovirus exposure and HLA in healthy donors. Overall study findings and caveats: Later analysis found that TCR beta chains associated with HLA were more clonally expanded than other, equally common chains. A reported reduction in N-insertions relative to the roughly 710-donor mean was seen in an Asian-associated ancestry cluster in a later analysis.

With 60 Vbeta and 13 Jbeta primers, the PCR was carried out. Method: immunoSEQ multiplex PCR; TCRdb's copy keeps in-frame clones and lacks some. The data contain about 130,000 clones, approximately 17% of them singletons. Worth noting for this clone: The target antigen is unknown.

Per the germline V gene, CDR1 is SEHNR and CDR2 is FQNEAQ (reference sequence). V dropped 4 bases and J dropped 6 bases, with 19 bases sitting between them. This CDR3 is 15 amino acids long. This sequence originates from a female donor in good health and CMV-seropositive. Sequenced material: PBMCs. V usage is TRBV7-9 and J usage is TRBJ2-7; D is possibly TRBD1 (5 bases). The DNA for the CDR3 is TGTGCCAGCAGCTCCCCGACAGACCTCGTTGTCGAGCAGTACTTC. This translates into CASSSPTDLVVEQYF.